This TCR beta chain was obtained from a study of T cell repertoires in cytomegalovirus infection. Overall study context: Recently identified HLA-C-restricted and well-studied HLA-B-restricted CMV epitopes were used. Public TCR beta signature analysis indicated the presence of both CMV infection and matching HLA type.

TCRdb redid the calling of the reads with MiXCR, one entry per CDR3 protein. The table has about half a million distinct CDR3 sequences, 30% to 40% seen once; the top ten hold roughly a sixth. J was trimmed by 0 bases and V by 6 bases; bases with no gene match: 22. From germline, CDR1 is SEHNR and CDR2 FQNEAQ (reference sequence). This CDR3 is built from 22 residues. On this clonotype itself: The antigen remains undetermined.

Study results and caveats: Pooled public TCR beta family frequency picked out CMV carriers with the relevant HLA. Dominating the ex vivo response were HLA-C-restricted CMV-specific TCR beta clonotypes.

The sample here was cultured PBMCs, taken from culture after CMV antigen stimulation. The TCR was taken from a human donor in good health (CMV status not recorded). Some clones in this sample may be carry-over from other donors' samples. This chain connects TRBV7-9 to TRBJ2-3; TRBD2 agrees at 12 bases. For the CDR3, the DNA is TGTGCCAGCAGAGATCGGACAGACCTCGGGACTAGCGGGCCAGATAGCACAGATACGCAGTATTTT. Its protein product is CASRDRTDLGTSGPDSTDTQYF.